These 28 T cell receptor beta chains originate from one sample sequenced in a study of sequential checkpoint blockade in melanoma. The protocol was immunoSEQ multiplex PCR, while the TCRdb copy is restricted to in-frame clones and leaves out a portion. The table lists approximately 28,000 clones, 75% to 85% of them singletons, with about a sixth in the top ten. This sample's treatment: randomized to nivolumab then ipilimumab (arm A) or the reverse (arm B). This specimen was CD8+ T cells sorted from blood (inferred from file names), taken from a patient given nivolumab and ipilimumab in sequence. Receptor source: a human donor with melanoma.

The V gene is TRBV7-8, the J gene TRBJ2-5, with 11 positions matching TRBD2. Per germline, CDR1 SGHVS and CDR2 FQNEAQ. V was pared by 2 bases and J by 5 bases, with 1 base of the junction left unmatched. The CDR3 spans 14 residues. CDR3 amino acids: CASSLLAGGETQYF. In DNA, the CDR3 is TGTGCCAGCAGCTTACTAGCGGGGGGTGAGACCCAGTACTTC.

The chain employs TRBV29-1 and TRBJ2-7; 11 bases map to TRBD2. The V segment lost 6 bases and the J segment 4 bases; nucleotides outside the gene matches: 5. Germline V gene data show CDR1 as SQVTM and CDR2 as ANQGSEA. The CDR3 has 13 amino acids. This CDR3 is CSVGTSGRYEQYF. CDR3 coding DNA: TGCAGCGTAGGGACTAGCGGACGTTACGAGCAGTACTTC.

The chain carries TRBV5-4 and TRBJ2-7; D is uncertain. The V end lost 0 bases, the J end lost 1 base, and 11 bases lay between the germline ends. The CDR3 is 15 residues long. Germline V gene data show CDR1 as SGHNT and CDR2 as YYREEE (reference sequence). CDR3 DNA sequence: TGTGCCAGCAGCTTGGGGCTCAGTTTGTCCTACGAGCAGTACTTC. It codes for CASSLGLSLSYEQYF. The full variable domain, in which reference TRBV5-4 and TRBJ2-7 provide the parts outside the CDR3, is ETGVTQSPTHLIKTRGQQVTLRCSSQSGHNTVSWYQQALGQGPQFIFQYYREEENGRGNFPPRFSGLQFPNYSSELNVNALELDDSALYLCASSLGLSLSYEQYFGPGTRLTVT.

The chain couples TRBV4-3 to TRBJ1-1; D is unresolved. The V gene lost 3 bases and the J gene lost 3 bases, with 14 bases spanning the gap. Germline V gene lookup returns CDR1 LGHNA and CDR2 YSLEER. CDR3 size: 15 residues. In DNA form, the CDR3 reads TGCGCCAGCAGCCATGCCCTTTTCGGGGACACTGAAGCTTTCTTT. Residues: CASSHALFGDTEAFF.

CDR3 sequence reads: CASSLWASGGYEQYF. Here the CDR3 DNA reads TGTGCCAGCAGCTTGTGGGCTAGCGGGGGGTACGAGCAGTACTTC. This sequence joins TRBV5-4 and TRBJ2-7, with TRBD2 matching 11 bases. V dropped 1 base and J dropped 4; count of bases not matched to a gene: 4. The CDR3 is made up of 15 amino acids. The V gene's germline CDR1 is SGHNT and CDR2 YYREEE (reference sequence).

The chain couples TRBV9 to TRBJ2-5; 7 bases are shared with TRBD2. Unmatched junction bases numbered 7, after V lost 0 bases and J lost 5 bases. From germline, CDR1 is SGDLS and CDR2 YYNGEE. The CDR3 totals 15 residues. The DNA of the CDR3 is TGTGCCAGCAGCGTAGGATCGGGGGGAGAGGAGACCCAGTACTTC. This sequence encodes CASSVGSGGEETQYF.

The V call is TRBV5-1, the J call TRBJ2-1; 10 bases match TRBD2. The trim removed 3 bases at V and 8 bases at J, leaving 14 bases unmatched. Germline-derived CDR1 and CDR2 are SGHRS and YFSETQ. This CDR3 contains 17 residues. CDR3 in DNA: TGCGCCAGCAGCTCGGGACCAGCGGGAGGGCCGAGGGATGAGCAGTTCTTC. It encodes CASSSGPAGGPRDEQFF. Together with reference TRBV5-1 and TRBJ2-1, the CDR3 gives the full variable domain: KAGVTQTPRYLIKTRGQQVTLSCSPISGHRSVSWYQQTPGQGLQFLFEYFSETQRNKGNFPGRFSGRQFSNSRSEMNVSTLELGDSALYLCASSSGPAGGPRDEQFFGPGTRLTVL.

The chain employs TRBV19 and TRBJ1-1; D is unclear. The CDR3 spans 12 residues. Trimming removed 4 bases at V and 4 bases at J, with 7 bases between. Germline values: CDR1 LNHDA, CDR2 SQIVND (reference sequence). Here the CDR3 reads CASSTRATEAFF. The CDR3 DNA is TGTGCCAGTAGTACACGCGCCACTGAAGCTTTCTTT.

This chain connects TRBV7-9 to TRBJ1-5, with a possible D match to TRBD1 (5 bases). CDR1 is SEHNR and CDR2 is FQNEAQ in the germline V gene (reference sequence). The CDR3 is made up of 15 amino acids. V shed 0 bases and J shed 1 base, with 7 bases lying between them. In nucleotides, the CDR3 is TGTGCCAGCAGCTTAGCGGGGGGGAGCAATCAGCCCCAGCATTTT. Its translation is CASSLAGGSNQPQHF. Full variable domain (outside the CDR3, taken from reference TRBV7-9 and TRBJ1-5): DTGVSQNPRHKITKRGQNVTFRCDPISEHNRLYWYRQTLGQGPEFLTYFQNEAQLEKSRLLSDRFSAERPKGSFSTLEIQRTEQGDSAMYLCASSLAGGSNQPQHFGDGTRLSIL.

This chain links TRBV7-2 with TRBJ1-1; D is unclear. V lost 5 bases, J lost 1 base, and 5 bases lay in between. Germline CDR1 is SGHTA and CDR2 is FQGNSA. This CDR3 has 12 residues. CDR3 residues: CASSTWNTEAFF. CDR3 DNA: TGTGCCAGCAGCACATGGAACACTGAAGCTTTCTTT.

The CDR3 nucleotides read TGTGCCACTTCGGAGGGGTGGGGCAATGAGCAGTTCTTC. Its protein is CATSEGWGNEQFF. The rearrangement links TRBV25-1 to TRBJ2-1, with a tentative D call TRBD2 (6 bases). The CDR3 extends over 13 amino acids. Germline V gene sequence: CDR1 MGHDK, CDR2 SYGVNS. Between the trimmed V and J ends, which lost 10 bases and 6 bases, there was a span of 16 bases.

This clone was detected only once. The rearrangement uses TRBV5-1 and TRBJ2-1; 16 nucleotides line up with TRBD2. The V gene's germline CDR1 is SGHRS and CDR2 YFSETQ. The CDR3 is made up of 18 amino acids. V gave up 4 bases and J gave up 2 bases; unmatched junction bases: 6. The CDR3 DNA reads as TGCGCCAGCAGCCCGGGACTAGCGGGAGGGTACCCCTACAATGAGCAGTTCTTC. Protein sequence: CASSPGLAGGYPYNEQFF.

The chain uses TRBV28 and TRBJ1-1; 8 bases fit TRBD1. V dropped 5 bases and J dropped 11; count of bases not matched to a gene: 10. CDR1 MDHEN and CDR2 SYDVKM come from the germline V gene. The CDR3 is 13 residues long. The DNA of the CDR3 is TGTGCCAGCAGTACGGCAACAGGGGGGCAGGCTTTCTTT. Amino acids: CASSTATGGQAFF.

The V gene is TRBV9, the J gene TRBJ2-7, with 10 bases matching TRBD2. Trimming cost V 4 bases and J 0 bases; bases outside gene matches: 7. Germline assignment: CDR1 SGDLS and CDR2 YYNGEE. The CDR3 runs 16 residues. CDR3 amino acids: CASSPGASGSSYEQYF. Written as DNA, the CDR3 is TGTGCCAGCAGCCCCGGGGCTAGCGGGAGCTCCTACGAGCAGTACTTC.

The V and J genes are TRBV5-4 and TRBJ1-2, with D unclear. CDR3 size: 15 residues. Germline CDR1 reads SGHNT; CDR2 reads YYREEE (reference sequence). Trimming took 0 bases from V and 2 from J, leaving 11 bases between them. The CDR3 sequence: CASSLDLPQNYGYTF. The DNA of the CDR3 is TGTGCCAGCAGCTTGGATCTGCCACAGAACTATGGCTACACCTTC.

J is TRBJ1-5 and V is TRBV7-8; D might be TRBD1 (5 bases). With 5 bases removed from V and 4 bases from J, the gap between germline ends came to 15 bases. The CDR3 is 15 amino acids. Germline assignment: CDR1 SGHVS and CDR2 FQNEAQ. The CDR3 DNA reads as TGTGCCAGCAGCCTATTGGGGGGTAGGAATCAGCCCCAGCATTTT. Protein product: CASSLLGGRNQPQHF.

This rearrangement joins TRBV27 to TRBJ1-3; TRBD1 aligns across 7 bases. This CDR3 spans 15 amino acids. Germline values: CDR1 MNHEY, CDR2 SMNVEV (reference sequence). The V segment lost 0 bases and the J segment 5 bases; nucleotides outside the gene matches: 4. The CDR3 region has the DNA TGTGCCAGCAGTTTATCCCCGACAGGGAGAAACACCATATATTTT. It encodes CASSLSPTGRNTIYF.

This chain links TRBV9 with TRBJ1-2; D unresolved. CDR1 and CDR2 (germline): SGDLS, YYNGEE. There are 15 residues in the CDR3. V dropped 7 bases and J dropped 0 bases, with 16 bases sitting between them. The CDR3 sequence: CASAEVRETNYGYTF. CDR3 DNA: TGTGCCAGCGCTGAGGTGCGGGAAACTAACTATGGCTACACCTTC. Full variable domain (remainder filled in from reference TRBV9 and TRBJ1-2): DSGVTQTPKHLITATGQRVTLRCSPRSGDLSVYWYQQSLDQGLQFLIQYYNGEERAKGNILERFSAQQFPDLHSELNLSSLELGDSALYFCASAEVRETNYGYTFGSGTRLTVV.

The chain has TRBV11-2 and TRBJ2-7, with D tentatively TRBD1 (6 bases). Germline V CDR1 and CDR2: SGHAT, FQNNGV. The V end was cut by 2 bases, the J end by 5 bases, with 13 bases between. The CDR3 is 14 amino acids. The CDR3 nucleotides read TGTGCCAGCAGCTTACGCCACAGGGACCACGAGCAGTACTTC. Translated, it gives CASSLRHRDHEQYF.

This clone turned up a few times. This chain uses TRBV4-3 with TRBJ2-1; 7 bases fit TRBD2. J lost 1 base, V lost 0 bases, and 9 bases had no gene match. This CDR3 comprises 18 residues. Germline loops: CDR1 LGHNA, CDR2 YSLEER. The CDR3 spells CASSQDLYTGGSYNEQFF. In DNA form, the CDR3 reads TGCGCCAGCAGCCAAGATTTATATACGGGGGGTTCCTACAATGAGCAGTTCTTC.

The chain links TRBV9 to TRBJ2-5; 8 nucleotides align to TRBD1. There are 15 residues in the CDR3. Germline-derived CDR1 and CDR2 are SGDLS and YYNGEE. V shed 4 bases, J shed 5 bases, and the junction held 10 bases outside the gene matches. Here the CDR3 DNA reads TGTGCCAGCAGCCCCAGGGGGGCAGGGGGCGAGACCCAGTACTTC. Protein product: CASSPRGAGGETQYF.

The V call is TRBV5-1, the J call TRBJ1-1; D is undetermined. Germline V gene lookup returns CDR1 SGHRS and CDR2 YFSETQ. The CDR3 totals 11 residues. V was cut by 0 bases and J by 7 bases, with 4 bases left in between. CDR3 sequence (DNA): TGCGCCAGCAGCTTGGGCGGTGAAGCTTTCTTT. It yields the protein CASSLGGEAFF.

The gene calls are TRBV9 and TRBJ1-2; the D is unclear. Germline V gives CDR1 SGDLS, CDR2 YYNGEE. This CDR3 comprises 12 residues. V was pared by 0 bases and J by 5 bases, with 5 bases between. The CDR3 protein is CASSVGTYGYTF. The CDR3 DNA follows: TGTGCCAGCAGCGTAGGTACATATGGCTACACCTTC.

The genes are TRBV27 and TRBJ1-2; possibly TRBD1 for D (6 bases). Trimming removed 6 bases from V and 4 bases from J, with 21 bases in between. This CDR3 is built from 16 residues. Germline CDR1 is MNHEY and CDR2 is SMNVEV (reference sequence). The CDR3 protein is CASSPGHKSPAYGYTF. CDR3 DNA: TGTGCCAGCAGCCCGGGACATAAGTCCCCTGCCTATGGCTACACCTTC.

This clone was counted a few times. This chain links TRBV7-8 with TRBJ2-3, with 7 bases aligning to TRBD1. The CDR3 consists of 14 residues. The germline gives CDR1 SGHVS, CDR2 FQNEAQ. Losses at the gene ends were 1 base for V and 4 bases for J; bases not matched to a gene: 2. The DNA of the CDR3 is TGTGCCAGCAGCTTAGGACAGGGCTCAGATACGCAGTATTTT. Amino acid sequence: CASSLGQGSDTQYF.

The table lists this clone with a few counts. The rearrangement joins TRBV6-5 to TRBJ1-1; 7 nucleotides agree with TRBD1. Trimming removed 7 bases from V and 8 bases from J; junction bases left unmatched: 10. Germline assignment: CDR1 MNHEY and CDR2 SVGAGI. The CDR3 extends over 13 amino acids. This chain's CDR3 is CASTRGTAEEAFF. For the CDR3, the DNA is TGTGCCAGCACCCGAGGGACAGCGGAAGAAGCTTTCTTT.

The chain recombines TRBV2 with TRBJ2-3; D may be TRBD2 (6 bases). Trimming pared 6 bases from V and 1 base from J, leaving 11 bases between. This CDR3 has 14 amino acids. Germline values: CDR1 SNHLY, CDR2 FYNNEI. The CDR3 region is CASSGGLGTDTQYF. For the CDR3, the DNA is TGTGCCAGCAGCGGGGGTTTGGGCACAGATACGCAGTATTTT. Filled out from reference TRBV2 and TRBJ2-3, the complete variable domain reads EPEVTQTPSHQVTQMGQEVILRCVPISNHLYFYWYRQILGQKVEFLVSFYNNEISEKSEIFDDQFSVERPDGSNFTLKIRSTKLEDSAMYFCASSGGLGTDTQYFGPGTRLTVL.

V and J are TRBV6-1 and TRBJ1-1; 9 bases agree with TRBD1. After removal of 6 bases from V and 5 bases from J, the junction contained 10 bases not matched to a gene. The CDR3 is made up of 15 amino acids. Germline values: CDR1 MNHNS, CDR2 SASEGT. The CDR3 DNA follows: TGTGCCAGCAGGGACAGGGGATCAGGGGGGACTGAAGCTTTCTTT. Translated, it gives CASRDRGSGGTEAFF.